One and the same sample provided the 25 T cell receptor beta chains below, sequenced in a study of blood T cell repertoires in COVID-19. Method: immunoSEQ multiplex PCR; TCRdb's copy keeps in-frame clones and lacks some. The data contain approximately 220,000 clones, around 81% of them seen just once; the ten biggest clones take up less than 2.5%. Sequencing was carried out using peripheral blood. These TCRs come from a woman aged 60 to 75 with acute or convalescent COVID-19.

This clone was detected only once. The genes are TRBV11-2 and TRBJ2-5; 7 bases line up with TRBD2. V shed 4 bases, J shed 4 bases, and the junction held 12 bases outside the gene matches. The germline V gene encodes CDR1 SGHAT and CDR2 FQNNGV. This CDR3 contains 16 residues. The CDR3 DNA follows: TGTGCCAGCAGCTCTCCGGGACTACCTCCCCTAGAGACCCAGTACTTC. Its protein product is CASSSPGLPPLETQYF.

The V call is TRBV3-1 (or the pseudogene TRBV3-2), the J call TRBJ2-4; 10 bases match TRBD2. Germline CDR1 reads LGHDT; CDR2 reads YNNKEL (reference sequence). V lost 6 bases and J lost 5; bases outside the gene matches: 7. CDR3 size: 15 residues. CDR3 amino acids: CASRGVAGGENIQYF. CDR3 nucleotides: TGTGCCAGCAGGGGAGTAGCGGGGGGTGAAAACATTCAGTACTTC.

V gene TRBV2 combines with J gene TRBJ1-3, with a weak D call TRBD1 (5 bases). This CDR3 comprises 15 residues. Germline V gives CDR1 SNHLY, CDR2 FYNNEI. V lost 8 bases and J lost 1, with 15 bases in between. The CDR3 spells CASGESRGSGNTIYF. CDR3 coding DNA: TGTGCCAGCGGGGAATCTAGGGGTTCTGGAAACACCATATATTTT. Full variable domain (outside the CDR3, taken from reference TRBV2 and TRBJ1-3): EPEVTQTPSHQVTQMGQEVILRCVPISNHLYFYWYRQILGQKVEFLVSFYNNEISEKSEIFDDQFSVERPDGSNFTLKIRSTKLEDSAMYFCASGESRGSGNTIYFGEGSWLTVV.

The chain recombines TRBV19 with TRBJ1-2, with TRBD1 matching over 8 bases. CDR1 is LNHDA and CDR2 is SQIVND in the germline V gene (reference sequence). CDR3 length: 14 amino acids. V lost 3 bases and J lost 4; bases outside the gene matches: 4. The CDR3 loop is CASSIRGQGYGYTF. CDR3 sequence (DNA): TGTGCCAGTAGTATCAGGGGGCAAGGCTATGGCTACACCTTC.

The chain employs TRBV5-1 and TRBJ2-5, with TRBD1 matching over 7 bases. J gave up 2 bases and V 4 bases, and 5 bases lay outside the gene matches. The CDR3 is 14 amino acids. Germline assignment: CDR1 SGHRS and CDR2 YFSETQ. The CDR3 loop is CASSVDRVQETQYF. The CDR3 DNA reads TGCGCCAGCAGCGTCGACAGGGTTCAAGAGACCCAGTACTTC. Drawing the rest from reference TRBV5-1 and TRBJ2-5, the complete variable domain is KAGVTQTPRYLIKTRGQQVTLSCSPISGHRSVSWYQQTPGQGLQFLFEYFSETQRNKGNFPGRFSGRQFSNSRSEMNVSTLELGDSALYLCASSVDRVQETQYFGPGTRLLVL.

This clone turned up a few times. The chain couples TRBV7-8 to TRBJ2-1, with D tentatively TRBD1 (6 bases). V was clipped by 2 bases and J by 4 bases, with 21 bases between them. The CDR3 runs 18 residues. The V gene's germline CDR1 is SGHVS and CDR2 FQNEAQ. Written as DNA, the CDR3 is TGTGCCAGCAGCTTACGAACCCATTTGGGACACTCATACAATGAGCAGTTCTTC. It encodes CASSLRTHLGHSYNEQFF. Drawing the rest from reference TRBV7-8 and TRBJ2-1, the complete variable domain is GAGVSQSPRYKVAKRGQDVALRCDPISGHVSLFWYQQALGQGPEFLTYFQNEAQLDKSGLPSDRFFAERPEGSVSTLKIQRTQQEDSAVYLCASSLRTHLGHSYNEQFFGPGTRLTVL.

This clone was picked up one time. V gene TRBV10-3 combines with J gene TRBJ1-5, with D tentatively TRBD1 (6 bases). Germline V lookup: CDR1 ENHRY, CDR2 SYGVKD. V was trimmed by 3 bases and J by 0 bases, leaving 9 bases between them. The CDR3 contains 15 residues. CDR3 in amino acids: CAISDSGVSNQPQHF. The CDR3 DNA is TGTGCCATCAGTGATTCAGGGGTTAGCAATCAGCCCCAGCATTTT.

The chain combines TRBV27 with TRBJ1-2; D ambiguous. This CDR3 region has 13 residues. Germline V gene lookup returns CDR1 MNHEY and CDR2 SMNVEV (reference sequence). Deletions cut 6 bases from V and 2 bases from J, with 10 bases between. In nucleotides, the CDR3 is TGTGCCAGCAGGGATCCGGGGAACTATGGCTACACCTTC. This codes for CASRDPGNYGYTF.

This sequence joins TRBV11-1 and TRBJ1-4; D is unresolved. The germline V gene has CDR1 SGHAT and CDR2 FQDESV (reference sequence). Trimming stripped 5 bases from V and 0 bases from J, with 10 bases between. The CDR3 is 15 amino acids. The CDR3 DNA reads TGTGCCAGCAGCGGCGGATCCTCAACTAATGAAAAACTGTTTTTT. It codes for CASSGGSSTNEKLFF.

This sequence joins TRBV6-5 and TRBJ1-2, with D possibly being TRBD1 (6 bases). Germline V gene data show CDR1 as MNHEY and CDR2 as SVGAGI. Trimming removed 0 bases at V and 4 bases at J, with 12 bases between. The CDR3 is 15 residues long. This chain's CDR3 is CASSYSRSRGYGYTF. The DNA for the CDR3 is TGTGCCAGCAGTTACTCGAGGTCCAGGGGCTATGGCTACACCTTC.

The genes are TRBV2 and TRBJ2-5, with 9 positions matching TRBD2. Germline assignment: CDR1 SNHLY and CDR2 FYNNEI. The junction had 4 bases not matched to a gene; V was cut back by 6 bases and J by 2 bases. This CDR3 is 14 amino acids long. The chain's CDR3 is CASREGLAQETQYF. In DNA form, the CDR3 reads TGTGCCAGCAGGGAGGGACTAGCTCAAGAGACCCAGTACTTC.

The V and J genes are TRBV10-3 and TRBJ2-1, with 7 bases identical to TRBD1. The CDR3 is made up of 14 amino acids. The germline V gene encodes CDR1 ENHRY and CDR2 SYGVKD. V lost 8 bases to trimming and J lost 5 bases; unmatched junction nucleotides: 9. The CDR3 sequence is CAIRDSSGDNEQFF. The CDR3, as DNA: TGTGCCATCCGGGACAGTTCCGGAGACAATGAGCAGTTCTTC.

The chain carries TRBV7-9 and TRBJ1-5; D might be TRBD1 (5 bases). CDR3 size: 14 residues. Germline V gene data show CDR1 as SEHNR and CDR2 as FQNEAQ (reference sequence). With 3 bases removed from V and 3 bases from J, the gap between germline ends came to 9 bases. The CDR3 DNA sequence: TGTGCCAGCAGCTTGGGGGGTGACAATCAGCCCCAGCATTTT. The encoded protein is CASSLGGDNQPQHF. The whole variable domain, filled in from reference TRBV7-9 and TRBJ1-5, reads DTGVSQNPRHKITKRGQNVTFRCDPISEHNRLYWYRQTLGQGPEFLTYFQNEAQLEKSRLLSDRFSAERPKGSFSTLEIQRTEQGDSAMYLCASSLGGDNQPQHFGDGTRLSIL.

This sequence joins TRBV5-1 and TRBJ2-3; TRBD2 aligns across 12 bases. The V gene's germline CDR1 is SGHRS and CDR2 YFSETQ. V trimming: 1 base; J trimming: 4 bases; junction bases outside the gene matches: 4. CDR3 length equals 16 residues. The CDR3 spells CASSLLSSGGADTQYF. CDR3 DNA: TGCGCCAGCAGCTTGCTTTCTAGCGGGGGGGCAGATACGCAGTATTTT.

A single count supports this clone. The chain couples TRBV4-2 to TRBJ1-1, with 7 nucleotides matching TRBD1. Germline CDR1 is LGHNA and CDR2 is YNFKEQ. V dropped 4 bases and J dropped 0; count of bases not matched to a gene: 11. CDR3 length: 17 residues. CDR3 residues: CASSPTPDRSLNTEAFF. The CDR3 nucleotides are TGTGCCAGCAGCCCAACTCCGGACAGGTCTTTGAACACTGAAGCTTTCTTT.

The chain has TRBV28 and TRBJ1-3; D perhaps matches TRBD1 (5 bases). The CDR3 extends over 18 amino acids. From germline, CDR1 is MDHEN and CDR2 SYDVKM. V dropped 3 bases and J dropped 0 bases, with 18 bases sitting between them. CDR3 sequence: CASSLVGSGGYSGNTIYF. CDR3 coding DNA: TGTGCCAGCAGTTTGGTCGGTAGTGGGGGGTACTCTGGAAACACCATATATTTT.

The chain couples TRBV4-1 to TRBJ1-2; no clear D gene. The CDR3 sequence is 13 residues long. V lost 0 bases and J lost 4, with 6 bases in between. Per the germline V gene, CDR1 is MGHRA and CDR2 is YSYEKL. The CDR3 coding sequence is TGCGCCAGCAGCCAAGATCCGGGCTATGGCTACACCTTC. Encoded protein: CASSQDPGYGYTF.

This chain connects TRBV7-8 to TRBJ1-2, with a possible D match to TRBD1 (5 bases). CDR1 is SGHVS and CDR2 is FQNEAQ in the germline V gene. Trimming pared 3 bases from V and 7 bases from J, leaving 18 bases between. The CDR3 has 15 residues. The CDR3 here is CASSFFGANDGGYTF. The CDR3 region has the DNA TGTGCCAGCAGCTTCTTTGGGGCCAACGACGGTGGCTACACCTTC.

The genes are TRBV7-2 and TRBJ2-3; 12 bases line up with TRBD2. This CDR3 has 17 amino acids. Germline V gives CDR1 SGHTA, CDR2 FQGNSA. V lost 3 bases to trimming and J lost 6 bases; unmatched junction nucleotides: 10. CDR3 nucleotide sequence: TGTGCCAGCAGCTTCAGACCTAGCGGGGGGGCAGGGGATACGCAGTATTTT. It is translated as CASSFRPSGGAGDTQYF.

In this sample, this clone turned up once. This rearrangement joins TRBV25-1 to TRBJ1-1; 7 bases match TRBD1. Germline V gene data show CDR1 as MGHDK and CDR2 as SYGVNS. The trim removed 4 bases at V and 1 base at J, leaving 6 bases unmatched. This CDR3 contains 15 residues. The CDR3 DNA sequence: TGTGCCAGCAGTGGTTCCGGGACAGAGAACACTGAAGCTTTCTTT. Amino acids: CASSGSGTENTEAFF.

The rearrangement joins TRBV4-1 to TRBJ1-4; D is perhaps TRBD1 (5 bases). This CDR3 comprises 16 residues. The germline V gene has CDR1 MGHRA and CDR2 YSYEKL. Trimming shortened V by 3 bases and J by 6 bases, and 17 bases separated the two germline ends. CDR3 bases: TGCGCCAGCAGCCAGTCTGGGGCCGTCGGGTATGAAAAACTGTTTTTT. Residues: CASSQSGAVGYEKLFF.

The chain carries TRBV19 and TRBJ1-1; 7 bases fit TRBD1. This CDR3 comprises 16 residues. In germline, CDR1 is LNHDA, CDR2 SQIVND (reference sequence). Trimming took 5 bases from V and 1 from J; bases not matched to a gene: 10. CDR3: CASSFGRGQGNTEAFF. In DNA form, the CDR3 reads TGTGCCAGTAGTTTTGGTAGGGGGCAGGGGAACACTGAAGCTTTCTTT.

The chain recombines TRBV29-1 with TRBJ2-5, with D perhaps matching TRBD2 (5 bases). Germline lookup yields CDR1 SQVTM and CDR2 ANQGSEA. The V end lost 3 bases, the J end lost 1 base, and 21 bases lay between the germline ends. The CDR3 is made up of 17 amino acids. CDR3 nucleotide sequence: TGCAGCGTTGATCGCGGGTCAGGCGGTTCTCCCCAAGAGACCCAGTACTTC. It yields the protein CSVDRGSGGSPQETQYF.

This clone was seen only once. The chain is built from TRBV5-1 and TRBJ1-3; D is perhaps TRBD1 (5 bases). CDR3 length: 15 amino acids. Germline V gene sequence: CDR1 SGHRS, CDR2 YFSETQ. Trimming stripped 2 bases from V and 3 bases from J, with 12 bases between. As DNA, the CDR3 is TGCGCCAGCAGCTTTGGGGCAGGCGGTGGAAACACCATATATTTT. This codes for CASSFGAGGGNTIYF.

The chain uses TRBV4-2 and TRBJ2-7, with a tentative D call TRBD1 (6 bases). Deletions cut 3 bases from V and 3 bases from J, with 15 bases between. The germline CDR1 and CDR2 sequences are LGHNA and YNFKEQ. The CDR3 contains 15 residues. The CDR3 loop is CASSQEIDRIYEQYF. The CDR3 region has the DNA TGTGCCAGCAGCCAGGAAATTGACAGGATCTACGAGCAGTACTTC.